A selection of T cell receptor beta chains follows, all from one sample in a study of CXCR3-negative and CXCR3-positive naive CD8 T cells. TCRdb reprocessed the 5' RACE reads, with one entry per CDR3 protein and no DNA. Its clone listing holds about 130,000 distinct CDR3 sequences. Sequenced material: naive CXCR3- CD8+ T cells from blood. Receptor source: a human donor in good health. Some clones in this sample may be carry-over from other donors' samples. CDR3s include the opening cysteine and the closing phenylalanine or tryptophan.

J: TRBJ2-7; V: TRBV5-5; CDR3: CASSFGYSSYEQYF
J: TRBJ1-1; V: TRBV29-1; CDR3: CSVDEGWQGNTEAFF
J: TRBJ2-7; V: TRBV28; CDR3: CASSSRGTRSYEQYF
J: TRBJ2-3; V: TRBV7-3; CDR3: CASSLRTNLGDTQYF
J: TRBJ1-6; V: TRBV9; CDR3: CATSRGNNSPLHF
J: TRBJ2-7; V: TRBV5-1; CDR3: CASSDPGLAEVSYEQYF
J: TRBJ2-2; V: TRBV4-1; CDR3: CASSQVQGGWTELFF
J: TRBJ2-2; V: TRBV7-2; CDR3: CASSLYLYTGELFF
J: TRBJ2-3; V: TRBV11-2; CDR3: CASSSRPSGKSTDTQYF
J: TRBJ2-1; V: TRBV11-2; CDR3: CASSSWTSGRAYNEQFF
J: TRBJ2-7; V: TRBV20-1; CDR3: CSARGRQRVTYEQYF
J: TRBJ2-7; V: TRBV4-1; CDR3: CASSHDWTGPYEQYF
J: TRBJ2-1; V: TRBV5-1; CDR3: CASSLVVAGYNEQFF
J: TRBJ1-1; V: TRBV28; CDR3: CASLSPTGGKDSTEAFF
J: TRBJ2-5; V: TRBV9; CDR3: CASSADRVAGGETQYF
J: TRBJ2-1; V: TRBV14; CDR3: CASSLPPGNEQFF
J: TRBJ2-1; V: TRBV18; CDR3: CASSPSAEGSYNEQFF